What follows is one TCR beta chain and its context. Its specificity is not known. The sample originates from a study of identical twins. TCRdb fed the 5' RACE reads into MiXCR, producing one record per CDR3 protein. Counted here are approximately 680,000 distinct CDR3 sequences, about 7.6% occurring once; the ten biggest clones make up approximately 1.5%. General observations from the study: Models came in too low on out-of-frame TCR alpha sharing in monozygotic twins. While abundant cord blood beta clonotypes carried fewer insertions, memory repertoires showed no such pattern.

Trimming removed 7 bases from V and 4 bases from J, with 12 bases in between. In germline, CDR1 is KGHDR, CDR2 SFDVKD. The CDR3 sequence is 14 residues long. In addition, the sample was reused for a study of yellow fever vaccine responses in identical twins.

Sequenced material: PBMCs. The chain links TRBV24-1 to TRBJ2-2, with TRBD1 as a possible D gene (6 bases). This TCR was recovered from a woman aged 18-29 years in good health. CDR3 DNA sequence: TGTGCCACCAGAACAGGGTCGGCCACCGGGGAGCTGTTTTTT. Translation: CATRTGSATGELFF.